Detailed here is one TCR beta chain. The record originates from a study of blood T cell repertoires in COVID-19. In the study overall: Spain, Italy and the United States supplied samples that represented acute and convalescent COVID-19. The analysed material was cDNA or gDNA that came from T cells, B-cell-depleted T cells, or PBMCs.

Authors' data handling: Amplifying reference gene primers gave estimates of nucleated cell counts. The repertoire was sequenced with immunoSEQ multiplex PCR; TCRdb's copy has only in-frame clones and lacks some. D and trimming were read from the DNA, whereas the V and J calls and clone size are those reported in that table. The sample yields about 170,000 clones, 85% to 90% seen once. This CDR3 comprises 14 residues. V was clipped by 6 bases and J by 4 bases, with 13 bases between them. Germline V gene lookup returns CDR1 SNHLY and CDR2 FYNNEI. The chain is built from TRBV2 and TRBJ1-5; maybe TRBD1 (5 bases). Sequenced sample: peripheral blood. The source is a woman of 80 years or more with COVID-19, enrolled during active disease. This CDR3 reads CASRGLTANQPQHF. The CDR3 DNA reads as TGTGCCAGCAGGGGATTGACAGCAAATCAGCCCCAGCATTTT. Drawing the rest from reference TRBV2 and TRBJ1-5, the complete variable domain is EPEVTQTPSHQVTQMGQEVILRCVPISNHLYFYWYRQILGQKVEFLVSFYNNEISEKSEIFDDQFSVERPDGSNFTLKIRSTKLEDSAMYFCASRGLTANQPQHFGDGTRLSIL.